Listed below are T cell receptor beta chains from one sample, sequenced in a study of CD8+ T cells in alopecia areata. Data came from immunoSEQ multiplex PCR; TCRdb stores just in-frame clones and leaves some out. In the table there are approximately 100,000 clones, roughly 60% of which are singletons. Sequencing was performed on CD8+ T cells sorted from blood, taken at roughly week 58, from a patient treated with tofacitinib. The receptors stem from a human donor with alopecia areata. CDR3s include the opening cysteine and the closing phenylalanine or tryptophan. The D gene is left open where the match is weak. Where a row states a size, it is once, few, many or the class of an expanded clone; other rows omit it.

V gene: TRBV5-4
clone size: -
J gene: TRBJ1-1
D gene: TRBD1
CDR3 protein: CASSLAGGMNTEAFF
CDR3 DNA: TGTGCCAGCAGCTTGGCAGGGGGCATGAACACTGAAGCTTTCTTT

V gene: TRBV7-9
clone size: -
J gene: TRBJ1-2
D gene: TRBD1
CDR3 protein: CASSGDRAGYTF
CDR3 DNA: TGTGCCAGCAGCGGGGACAGGGCTGGCTACACCTTC

V gene: TRBV7-9
clone size: -
J gene: TRBJ2-5
D gene: TRBD2
CDR3 protein: CASSPVGTSGKETQYF
CDR3 DNA: TGTGCCAGCAGCCCCGTCGGGACTAGCGGAAAAGAGACCCAGTACTTC

V gene: TRBV18
clone size: -
J gene: TRBJ1-2
D gene: -
CDR3 protein: CASSPLQGPYGYTF
CDR3 DNA: TGTGCCAGCTCACCACTGCAGGGTCCCTATGGCTACACCTTC

V gene: TRBV9
clone size: -
J gene: TRBJ2-3
D gene: -
CDR3 protein: CASSEGTGTAYHTQYF
CDR3 DNA: TGTGCCAGCAGCGAGGGGACCGGGACTGCCTACCATACGCAGTATTTT

V gene: TRBV2
clone size: -
J gene: TRBJ1-2
D gene: -
CDR3 protein: CAGGGNYGYTF
CDR3 DNA: TGTGCCGGGGGAGGAAACTATGGCTACACCTTC

V gene: TRBV27
clone size: -
J gene: TRBJ1-1
D gene: TRBD1
CDR3 protein: CASSPPGTGLVGTEAFF
CDR3 DNA: TGTGCCAGCAGCCCTCCAGGGACAGGGTTGGTTGGTACTGAAGCTTTCTTT

V gene: TRBV6-5
clone size: -
J gene: TRBJ2-1
D gene: TRBD2
CDR3 protein: CASSQGLAGVNEQFF
CDR3 DNA: TGTGCCAGCAGCCAAGGACTAGCGGGGGTCAATGAGCAGTTCTTC

V gene: TRBV2
clone size: -
J gene: TRBJ1-5
D gene: -
CDR3 protein: CASSDPHESGNQPQHF
CDR3 DNA: TGTGCCAGCAGTGACCCCCATGAATCGGGCAATCAGCCCCAGCATTTT

V gene: TRBV25-1
clone size: -
J gene: TRBJ1-3
D gene: TRBD1
CDR3 protein: CASSEYLGGGENTIYF
CDR3 DNA: TGTGCCAGCAGTGAATATTTAGGGGGCGGGGAAAACACCATATATTTT

V gene: TRBV19
clone size: once
J gene: TRBJ2-5
D gene: TRBD2
CDR3 protein: CASRRLAGDLETQYF
CDR3 DNA: TGTGCCAGTAGGAGACTAGCCGGCGATTTGGAGACCCAGTACTTC

V gene: TRBV13
clone size: -
J gene: TRBJ2-3
D gene: -
CDR3 protein: CASSLITDTQYF
CDR3 DNA: TGTGCCAGCAGCTTAATTACGGATACGCAGTATTTT

V gene: TRBV7-9
clone size: -
J gene: TRBJ2-3
D gene: TRBD2
CDR3 protein: CASSPLRGGRGTQYF
CDR3 DNA: TGTGCCAGCAGCCCGTTACGGGGGGGCCGGGGTACGCAGTATTTT

V gene: TRBV21-1
clone size: few
J gene: TRBJ2-7
D gene: -
CDR3 protein: CASSKVPGTYEQYF
CDR3 DNA: TGTGCCAGCAGCAAAGTGCCGGGAACCTACGAGCAGTACTTC

V gene: TRBV9
clone size: -
J gene: TRBJ2-1
D gene: -
CDR3 protein: CASSVDSTTTSYNEQFF
CDR3 DNA: TGTGCCAGCAGCGTAGATAGCACTACAACCTCCTACAATGAGCAGTTCTTC

V gene: TRBV29-1
clone size: -
J gene: TRBJ1-2
D gene: -
CDR3 protein: CSVVPHYGYTF
CDR3 DNA: TGCAGCGTTGTCCCACACTATGGCTACACCTTC

V gene: TRBV29-1
clone size: -
J gene: TRBJ2-5
D gene: -
CDR3 protein: CSVLPPGAETQYF
CDR3 DNA: TGCAGCGTCCTCCCTCCGGGGGCAGAGACCCAGTACTTC

V gene: TRBV27
clone size: -
J gene: TRBJ1-5
D gene: TRBD1
CDR3 protein: CASRQGSQPQHF
CDR3 DNA: TGTGCCAGCAGACAGGGGTCCCAGCCCCAGCATTTT

V gene: TRBV27
clone size: -
J gene: TRBJ2-1
D gene: -
CDR3 protein: CASRAEGINEQFF
CDR3 DNA: TGTGCCAGCAGAGCAGAGGGGATAAATGAGCAGTTCTTC

V gene: TRBV7-8
clone size: -
J gene: TRBJ2-1
D gene: -
CDR3 protein: CASSEGYNEQFF
CDR3 DNA: TGTGCCAGTTCGGAGGGCTACAATGAGCAGTTCTTC

V gene: TRBV25-1
clone size: -
J gene: TRBJ2-3
D gene: TRBD2
CDR3 protein: CASRAGGPADTQYF
CDR3 DNA: TGTGCCAGCAGAGCGGGGGGGCCGGCAGATACGCAGTATTTT

V gene: TRBV4-1
clone size: -
J gene: TRBJ2-7
D gene: -
CDR3 protein: CASSLPEGEQYF
CDR3 DNA: TGCGCCAGCAGCCTCCCTGAGGGCGAGCAGTACTTC

V gene: TRBV5-4
clone size: few
J gene: TRBJ2-7
D gene: TRBD1
CDR3 protein: CASSLSGDRGSYEQYF
CDR3 DNA: TGTGCCAGCAGCTTATCAGGGGACAGAGGTTCGTACGAGCAGTACTTC

V gene: TRBV30
clone size: -
J gene: TRBJ2-7
D gene: TRBD1
CDR3 protein: CAWGSGTGVYEQYF
CDR3 DNA: TGTGCCTGGGGGTCCGGGACAGGGGTGTACGAGCAGTACTTC

V gene: TRBV25-1
clone size: -
J gene: TRBJ1-2
D gene: -
CDR3 protein: CASSVTASYGYTF
CDR3 DNA: TGTGCCAGCAGTGTAACAGCCTCCTATGGCTACACCTTC

V gene: TRBV4-2
clone size: -
J gene: TRBJ1-3
D gene: -
CDR3 protein: CASSQDPEGNRDTIYF
CDR3 DNA: TGTGCCAGCAGCCAAGATCCCGAGGGGAATAGGGACACCATATATTTT

V gene: TRBV10-3
clone size: -
J gene: TRBJ2-5
D gene: TRBD2
CDR3 protein: CAISDPSGGPPWETQYF
CDR3 DNA: TGTGCCATCAGTGACCCGAGCGGGGGGCCCCCTTGGGAGACCCAGTACTTC